This passage covers 18 T cell receptor beta chains from one sample sequenced in a study of T cell changes during pregnancy in multiple sclerosis (dated by TCRdb to the late 2010s). Receptors were amplified or captured by the immunoSEQ multiplex PCR assay. Not all clones reach the TCRdb copy of this immuneACCESS table, which keeps in-frame sequences only. Checked studies attribute under half of the gap to unresolved V genes and leave the rest unexplained. The sample contains 85,000 to 100,000 clones, over 85% of them found a single time. Over 0.85% of the sample is held by the ten biggest clonotypes. The sequenced sample was peripheral blood, obtained after pregnancy. These receptors came from a female donor with multiple sclerosis, enrolled in a pregnancy study.

J is TRBJ2-1 and V is TRBV4-1; 8 bases are shared with TRBD1. The V gene's germline CDR1 is MGHRA and CDR2 YSYEKL. The CDR3 is 17 residues long. Germline trimming cut 3 bases from V and 2 bases from J; bases unmatched to any gene: 9. CDR3 region: CASSQFSGGSPYNEQFF. CDR3 nucleotides: TGCGCCAGCAGCCAGTTTTCAGGGGGCAGCCCCTACAATGAGCAGTTCTTC.

The chain links TRBV5-5 to TRBJ1-5; 7 bases align to TRBD1. The germline CDR1 and CDR2 sequences are SGHKS and YYEKEE (reference sequence). The CDR3 length is 14 residues. With 4 bases clipped from V and 3 bases from J, the junction kept 4 bases outside the gene matches. CDR3 residues: CASSLGQINQPQHF. CDR3 sequence (DNA): TGTGCCAGCAGCCTGGGACAGATCAATCAGCCCCAGCATTTT.

V is TRBV30 and J is TRBJ1-5; possible D gene TRBD1, 5 bases. Germline V lookup: CDR1 GTSNPN, CDR2 SVGIG (reference sequence). This CDR3 is 14 amino acids long. Trimming cost V 4 bases and J 6 bases, with 16 bases left between them. CDR3 in DNA: TGTGCCTGGACAGCTATCGGCCAGGGTCAGCCCCAGCATTTT. It specifies CAWTAIGQGQPQHF.

The CDR3 reads CASSRIETGALNTEAFF. The DNA for the CDR3 is TGCGCCAGCAGCCGGATAGAAACGGGAGCCCTGAACACTGAAGCTTTCTTT. The chain uses TRBV4-3 and TRBJ1-1; D gene uncertain. V was clipped by 4 bases and J by 0 bases, with 18 bases between them. Germline CDR1 reads LGHNA; CDR2 reads YSLEER. CDR3 size: 17 residues.

This clone was seen once. J is TRBJ2-1 and V is TRBV7-8, with D possibly being TRBD2 (5 bases). CDR3 length: 14 residues. V was pared by 4 bases and J by 2 bases, with 9 bases between. Germline V gives CDR1 SGHVS, CDR2 FQNEAQ. The CDR3 reads CASSSTGTYNEQFF. The CDR3 region has the DNA TGTGCCAGCAGCTCGACCGGGACCTACAATGAGCAGTTCTTC.

V and J are TRBV2 and TRBJ2-3, with 8 nucleotides matching TRBD2. The CDR3 length is 14 residues. With 10 bases clipped from V and 1 base from J, the junction kept 7 bases outside the gene matches. CDR1 is SNHLY and CDR2 is FYNNEI in the germline V gene. CDR3 loop: CATWTSKGTDTQYF. The CDR3 DNA is TGTGCCACCTGGACTAGCAAGGGCACAGATACGCAGTATTTT.

This CDR3 reads CASRQGADVTEAFF. CDR3 bases: TGTGCCAGCAGACAGGGGGCGGATGTCACTGAAGCTTTCTTT. The V gene is TRBV28, the J gene TRBJ1-1; the match to TRBD1 covers 9 bases. The CDR3 is 14 residues long. V was clipped by 6 bases and J by 4 bases; unmatched bases: 6. The germline gives CDR1 MDHEN, CDR2 SYDVKM.

The V call is TRBV4-1, the J call TRBJ2-7; tentatively, D is TRBD2 (5 bases). Germline loops: CDR1 MGHRA, CDR2 YSYEKL. With 4 bases removed from V and 4 bases from J, the gap between germline ends came to 20 bases. CDR3 size: 16 residues. The chain's CDR3 is CASSRLGPFGSYEQYF. The CDR3 region has the DNA TGCGCCAGCAGCCGCCTCGGACCATTTGGGAGTTACGAGCAGTACTTC.

The gene calls are TRBV4-1 and TRBJ2-1; 10 positions agree with TRBD2. The CDR3 runs 20 residues. Germline values: CDR1 MGHRA, CDR2 YSYEKL. V lost 0 bases, J lost 7 bases, and 18 bases stayed unmatched. This CDR3 is CASSQDVGLAETRRANEQFF. The CDR3 nucleotides read TGCGCCAGCAGCCAAGATGTAGGACTAGCGGAGACGCGACGCGCGAATGAGCAGTTCTTC.

The chain has TRBV27 and TRBJ2-1; TRBD2 aligns across 9 bases. This CDR3 is 14 amino acids long. From germline, CDR1 is MNHEY and CDR2 SMNVEV (reference sequence). V shed 3 bases and J 6 bases; nucleotides not matched to a gene: 3. The CDR3 sequence: CASSFRGRVNEQFF. The CDR3 coding sequence is TGTGCCAGCAGTTTTCGCGGGAGGGTCAATGAGCAGTTCTTC.

The chain couples TRBV2 to TRBJ1-2; TRBD1 is a possible D gene (6 bases). The V end was cut by 10 bases, the J end by 6 bases, with 21 bases between. The germline V gene has CDR1 SNHLY and CDR2 FYNNEI. There are 14 residues in the CDR3. CDR3 DNA sequence: TGTGCCATTCAGACAGGTAGTCATGGGAATGGCTACACCTTC. This encodes CAIQTGSHGNGYTF.

The chain links TRBV15 to TRBJ2-2; the D is unclear. The germline gives CDR1 LNHNV, CDR2 YYDKDF (reference sequence). The CDR3 is 15 amino acids. V gave up 1 base and J gave up 3 bases, with 9 bases separating them. CDR3 nucleotides: TGTGCCACCAGCAGAGTTGGCACCGACACCGGGGAGCTGTTTTTT. Its translation is CATSRVGTDTGELFF.

This chain connects TRBV25-1 to TRBJ2-1; no definite D call. There are 11 residues in the CDR3. V shed 4 bases and J shed 5 bases, with 3 bases lying between them. Germline V lookup: CDR1 MGHDK, CDR2 SYGVNS. The CDR3 loop is CASSGHNEQFF. The DNA of the CDR3 is TGTGCCAGCAGTGGGCACAATGAGCAGTTCTTC.

This chain uses TRBV21-1 with TRBJ1-4; the table assigns TRBD1, which was not confirmed against the DNA. TRBV21-1 is shown as a pseudogene. This CDR3 contains 17 residues. CDR3 in DNA: TGTGCCAGCAGCAAAGGCGCAGGAACACCAACTAATGAAAAACTGTTTTTT. Protein product: CASSKGAGTPTNEKLFF.

The chain's CDR3 is CASSPTGAGANVLTF. The CDR3 bases are TGTGCCAGCAGTCCTACAGGGGCCGGGGCCAACGTCCTGACTTTC. This chain uses TRBV27 with TRBJ2-6; 7 nucleotides align to TRBD1. This CDR3 spans 15 amino acids. Per germline, CDR1 MNHEY and CDR2 SMNVEV (reference sequence). Losses at the gene ends were 5 bases for V and 4 bases for J; bases not matched to a gene: 5.

The chain combines TRBV2 with TRBJ1-4; TRBD1 aligns across 9 bases. CDR1 and CDR2 (germline): SNHLY, FYNNEI. The trim removed 5 bases at V and 0 bases at J, leaving 13 bases unmatched. This CDR3 has 19 residues. The CDR3 sequence: CASSSTKRDRVATNEKLFF. The CDR3 coding sequence is TGTGCCAGCAGTAGCACAAAGAGGGACAGGGTGGCAACTAATGAAAAACTGTTTTTT.

V and J are TRBV28 and TRBJ2-7; tentative D call: TRBD2 (6 bases). V was trimmed by 10 bases and J by 3 bases, leaving 22 bases between them. From germline, CDR1 is MDHEN and CDR2 SYDVKM. The CDR3 loop spans 15 amino acids. In nucleotides, the CDR3 is TGTGCCACCAGCCTCCGGGGGACGGTAGACTACGAGCAGTACTTC. It encodes CATSLRGTVDYEQYF.

The V call is TRBV9, the J call TRBJ2-3; D not certain. With 7 bases removed from V and 2 bases from J, the gap between germline ends came to 11 bases. In germline, CDR1 is SGDLS, CDR2 YYNGEE. CDR3 length: 13 residues. The CDR3 protein is CASALDVTDTQYF. CDR3 coding DNA: TGTGCCAGCGCCCTAGACGTCACAGATACGCAGTATTTT.